This TCR beta chain was observed in a study of blood T cells in healthy people across ages. Germline V gene data show CDR1 as LGHNA and CDR2 as YNFKEQ. The CDR3 runs to 15 residues. The J segment lost 8 bases and the V segment lost 3 bases, leaving 5 bases of the junction unmatched. This clonotype was counted a few times. Using a J-beta primer mix together with a sample-barcoded 5' primer, a second PCR was run for roughly 6 to 12 cycles. MiXCR was run by TCRdb on the 5' RACE reads, yielding one entry per CDR3 protein. The sample shows about 680,000 distinct CDR3 sequences, 49% of them seen only once. This TCR derives from a woman in her sixties or seventies in good health. The chain combines TRBV4-2 with TRBJ2-1; TRBD2 aligns across 12 bases. The sequenced material came from blood. The CDR3 DNA follows: TGTGCCAGCAGCCAGACTAGCGGGAGATCTGATGAGCAGTTCTTC. Its protein product is CASSQTSGRSDEQFF.